The clone carrying this T cell receptor beta chain was recorded a few times. The antigen is not known. This sample stems from a study of cytomegalovirus exposure and HLA in healthy donors. The overall study: Samples from HLA-typed donors yielded about 80 million unique TCRs in an early data release. Study results and limitations: Sequence variants that were highly shared formed a cluster that was likely a sequencing artifact.

Germline-derived CDR1 and CDR2 are SGDLS and YYNGEE. V was clipped by 2 bases and J by 8 bases; unmatched bases: 8. This CDR3 region has 14 residues. 13 Jbeta primers and 60 Vbeta primers were used for the PCR. Using immunoSEQ multiplex PCR, the repertoire was profiled, and TCRdb retains in-frame clones only, with some absent. This sample has under 200,000 clones; approximately 70% occur once, and the top ten carry about 2%. Sequencing was performed on PBMCs. The V call is TRBV9, the J call TRBJ1-2; 8 bases fit TRBD1. This TCR was recovered from a woman in her 30s in good health and CMV-seronegative. CDR3 bases: TGTGCCAGCAGCGTGACAGGGGACTTGGACGGCTACACCTTC. This sequence encodes CASSVTGDLDGYTF.